This TCR beta chain was captured in a study of blood T cell repertoires in COVID-19. About the research overall: Both acute and convalescent COVID-19 samples were obtained from the United States, Italy and Spain. From T cells, B-cell-depleted T cells, or PBMCs came the material, which was cDNA or gDNA.

Methods used by the authors: Nucleated cell number was recorded as an estimate derived from reference gene primer amplification. Clones were sequenced by immunoSEQ multiplex PCR, and TCRdb holds only the in-frame ones, with some missing. The V and J calls and the clone size are those of that table, but D and trimming were determined from the DNA. Among around 250,000 clones listed, roughly 88% were seen once. Germline V CDR1 and CDR2: SGDLS, YYNGEE. The CDR3 has 16 residues. Trimming pared 0 bases from V and 2 bases from J, leaving 15 bases between. This sequence was found in an elderly man with acute or convalescent COVID-19. The specimen was peripheral blood. J is TRBJ2-7 and V is TRBV9; the D gene is possibly TRBD1 (5 bases). CDR3 region: CASSVGGTPRPYEQYF. The CDR3 DNA reads TGTGCCAGCAGCGTAGGGGGCACCCCTCGGCCCTACGAGCAGTACTTC.